This is a list of T cell receptor beta chains from one sample in a study of TIL therapy for anti-PD-1-resistant metastatic lung cancer. Sequencing used immunoSEQ multiplex PCR; TCRdb keeps in-frame clones, though not all of them. The table lists about 15,000 clones, more than 75% of them singletons. The sample consisted of blood, taken at baseline. These receptors all stem from a person between 30 and 80 years old with non-small cell lung cancer. CDR3s leave out the opening cysteine and the closing phenylalanine or tryptophan. Some rows mark clone size as missing; the rest say once, few, many or name a class of expanded clone.

j_gene,abundance,v_gene,len,CDR3aa
TRBJ2-5,-,TRBV5-1,15,ASSSPRGSGAGETQY
TRBJ1-3,once,TRBV5-5,13,ASSPTLLSGNTIY
TRBJ2-1,-,TRBV11-2,12,ASSLISSYNEQF
TRBJ1-5,-,TRBV28,15,ASSFTRTRPNYQPQH
TRBJ1-5,-,TRBV7-2,11,ASSLQLQQPQH
TRBJ1-4,-,TRBV5-1,12,ASSLETVNEKLF
TRBJ2-3,-,TRBV5-4,14,ASSLPGQGFTDTQY
TRBJ1-4,few,TRBV19,10,ASRTLDEKLF
TRBJ2-3,-,TRBV29-1,11,SVETSGADTQY
TRBJ2-1,-,TRBV11-2,13,ASSSISGSYNEQF
TRBJ1-6,-,TRBV4-2,11,ASSQLTNSPLH
TRBJ2-1,-,TRBV11-3,14,ASSPYRGTSYNEQF
TRBJ1-2,-,TRBV6-9,13,ASSYRTGPNYGYT
TRBJ2-5,-,TRBV5-1,13,ASSLADRGHETQY
TRBJ2-2,once,TRBV11-2,17,ASSLSGGAGTSNTGELF
TRBJ2-3,-,TRBV4-1,15,ASSQARGRVPTDTQY
TRBJ1-5,-,TRBV19,15,ASSHPPWRLARQPQH
TRBJ1-3,-,TRBV16,14,ASSAQRSDSGNTIY
TRBJ1-2,-,TRBV19,13,ASSILAGGASGYT
TRBJ1-2,-,TRBV29-1,15,SVEDRGRSDSLYGYT
TRBJ1-1,-,TRBV27,10,ASRDPGTEAF
TRBJ2-1,-,TRBV5-1,13,ASSLTSGSRNEQF
TRBJ2-7,-,TRBV6-6,14,ASSYSGTGSTYEQY
TRBJ2-6,-,TRBV11-3,14,ASSLALGSGANVLT
TRBJ2-3,once,TRBV15,12,ATSRRDAVDTQY
TRBJ2-5,-,TRBV7-9,12,ASSPWGAGETQY
TRBJ2-5,-,TRBV19,14,ASSMRGDSCQETQY
TRBJ2-5,-,TRBV4-2,13,ASSQGGGAGETQY